The 10 T cell receptor beta chains in this list originate from one sample, sequenced in a study of CD8 T cells in Susac syndrome. RNA totalling about 0.5 to 1 ug underwent reverse transcription with random hexamers. TCRdb itself ran the immunoSEQ multiplex PCR reads through MiXCR, one entry per CDR3 protein. The sample comprises some 300,000 distinct CDR3 sequences, 65% to 90% of which are singletons, and approximately 0.2% rests with the top ten. The material sequenced was CD8+ T cells from PBMCs. The source of these receptors is a human donor with multiple sclerosis.

This clonotype came up a few times. CDR3 loop: CASSFSGAAGNTIYF. In DNA form, the CDR3 reads TGTGCCAGCAGCTTCTCAGGGGCTGCTGGAAACACCATATATTTT. The V and J genes are TRBV7-9 and TRBJ1-3, with D perhaps TRBD1 (6 bases). V was pared by 3 bases and J by 2 bases, with 11 bases between. The CDR3 runs 15 residues. The germline CDR1 and CDR2 sequences are SEHNR and FQNEAQ (reference sequence).

The chain couples TRBV20-1 to TRBJ1-1; D perhaps matches TRBD1 (5 bases). V lost 0 bases to trimming and J lost 0 bases, with 14 bases between them. Germline lookup yields CDR1 DFQATT and CDR2 SNEGSKA (reference sequence). The CDR3 runs to 16 residues. CDR3: CSARDKRGELNTEAFF. Written as DNA, the CDR3 is TGCAGTGCTAGAGATAAGAGGGGAGAGTTGAACACTGAAGCTTTCTTT.

The chain uses TRBV2 and TRBJ2-1; D is unresolved. In germline, CDR1 is SNHLY, CDR2 FYNNEI. The CDR3 covers 13 residues. Trimming cost V 8 bases and J 5 bases, with 13 bases left between them. The CDR3 nucleotides are TGTGCCAGCGGGAACATGGAACACAATGAGCAGTTCTTC. This encodes CASGNMEHNEQFF.

The chain uses TRBV3-1 and TRBJ2-6; no definite D call. Germline V lookup: CDR1 LGHDT, CDR2 YNNKEL (reference sequence). CDR3 size: 17 residues. Trimming left V 4 bases short and J 4 bases short, with 17 bases between. The CDR3, as DNA: TGTGCCAGCAGCCCCACCTCGAGTGGGCCAGGGGCCAACGTCCTGACTTTC. Translated: CASSPTSSGPGANVLTF.

A few counts support this clonotype. This chain joins TRBV28 and TRBJ2-7, with TRBD2 matching over 10 bases. The germline V gene encodes CDR1 MDHEN and CDR2 SYDVKM. This CDR3 region has 14 residues. J gave up 4 bases and V 2 bases, and 2 bases lay outside the gene matches. CDR3 DNA: TGTGCCAGCAGTTTAGGACTAGCGGTTTACGAGCAGTACTTC. This encodes CASSLGLAVYEQYF. The full variable domain, its missing parts supplied by reference TRBV28 and TRBJ2-7, is DVKVTQSSRYLVKRTGEKVFLECVQDMDHENMFWYRQDPGLGLRLIYFSYDVKMKEKGDIPEGYSVSREKKERFSLILESASTNQTSMYLCASSLGLAVYEQYFGPGTRLTVT.

This sequence joins TRBV30 and TRBJ2-1, with a possible D match to TRBD1 (5 bases). Trimming removed 4 bases from V and 1 base from J, with 11 bases in between. CDR1 and CDR2 from the germline V gene are GTSNPN and SVGIG (reference sequence). The CDR3 has 14 residues. CDR3 amino acids: CAWTSDTSYNEQFF. CDR3 bases: TGTGCCTGGACGTCGGACACTTCCTACAATGAGCAGTTCTTC.

The J gene is TRBJ2-7, the V gene TRBV25-1; 10 bases agree with TRBD1. The V gene end was trimmed by 2 bases and the J gene end by 1 base; junction bases not matched to a gene: 8. The CDR3 length is 17 residues. The germline gives CDR1 MGHDK, CDR2 SYGVNS. CDR3 bases: TGTGCCAGCAGTGAAGAGCGGGGACAGGGGCGTTCCTACGAGCAGTACTTC. Protein product: CASSEERGQGRSYEQYF.

The chain carries TRBV11-2 and TRBJ1-1; D not resolved. This CDR3 has 14 residues. In germline, CDR1 is SGHAT, CDR2 FQNNGV. Trimming stripped 1 base from V and 1 base from J, with 7 bases between. CDR3 sequence reads: CASSLVSQNTEAFF. CDR3 bases: TGTGCCAGCAGCTTAGTCAGCCAGAACACTGAAGCTTTCTTT.

The rearrangement uses TRBV7-9 and TRBJ1-1; 7 bases fit TRBD1. The ends lost 3 bases at V and 7 bases at J; junction bases unmatched: 8. CDR3 size: 14 residues. CDR1 SEHNR and CDR2 FQNEAQ come from the germline V gene (reference sequence). The CDR3 DNA follows: TGTGCCAGCAGCTTTACAGGGGAGATTGATGAAGCTTTCTTT. Its translation is CASSFTGEIDEAFF.

The chain links TRBV5-6 to TRBJ2-7, with 11 nucleotides matching TRBD2. Germline V gene data show CDR1 as SGHDT and CDR2 as YYEEEE. V trimming: 4 bases; J trimming: 1 base; junction bases outside the gene matches: 7. The CDR3 contains 16 residues. The CDR3: CASSVRTSGPSYEQYF. The CDR3 nucleotides are TGTGCCAGCAGCGTACGGACTAGCGGGCCATCCTACGAGCAGTACTTC.